This entry lists 2 T cell receptor beta chains sequenced from one sample in a study of T cell responses to AZD1222 COVID-19 vaccine. Assay used: immunoSEQ multiplex PCR; TCRdb lists only in-frame clones, some missing. This sample has 100,000 to 150,000 clones; 75% to 85% occur once, and the top ten carry approximately 26%. This specimen consisted of peripheral blood, obtained 28 days after the second AZD1222 dose. These receptors originate from an adult who received the AZD1222 COVID-19 vaccine.

This clone was picked up a small number of times. The chain combines TRBV6-5 with TRBJ2-3; TRBD1 matches 7 bases. This CDR3 region has 14 residues. The germline CDR1 and CDR2 sequences are MNHEY and SVGAGI. J lost 1 base, V lost 10 bases, and 8 bases had no gene match. The CDR3 region has the DNA TGTGCCATCCGCCGGGACAGTCGCACAGATACGCAGTATTTT. Amino acids: CAIRRDSRTDTQYF.

The chain combines TRBV5-1 with TRBJ1-1; 7 positions agree with TRBD1. Losses at the gene ends were 4 bases for V and 11 bases for J; bases not matched to a gene: 8. Germline loops: CDR1 SGHRS, CDR2 YFSETQ. This CDR3 contains 12 residues. The CDR3 DNA follows: TGCGCCAGCAGCGCTCAACAGGGGTCGGCTTTCTTT. It is translated as CASSAQQGSAFF.